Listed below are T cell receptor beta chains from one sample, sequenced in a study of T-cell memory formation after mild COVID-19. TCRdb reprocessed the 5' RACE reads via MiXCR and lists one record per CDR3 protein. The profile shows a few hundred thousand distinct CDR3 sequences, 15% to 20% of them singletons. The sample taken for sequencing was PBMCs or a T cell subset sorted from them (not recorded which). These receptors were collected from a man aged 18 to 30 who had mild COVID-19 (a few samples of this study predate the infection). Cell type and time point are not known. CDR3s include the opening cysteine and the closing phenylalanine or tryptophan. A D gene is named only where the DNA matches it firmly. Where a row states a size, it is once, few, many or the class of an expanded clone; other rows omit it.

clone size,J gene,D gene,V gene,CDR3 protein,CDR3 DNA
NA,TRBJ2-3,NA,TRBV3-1,CASSHRGGDTQYF,TGTGCCAGCAGCCACAGGGGAGGAGATACGCAGTATTTT
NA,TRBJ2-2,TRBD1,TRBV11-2,CASSVGPYLTGAITGELFF,TGTGCCAGCAGCGTAGGCCCTTATTTGACAGGGGCGATCACCGGGGAGCTGTTTTTT
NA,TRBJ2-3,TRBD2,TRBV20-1,CSARSGGVTDTQYF,TGCAGTGCTAGGTCGGGGGGGGTCACAGATACGCAGTATTTT
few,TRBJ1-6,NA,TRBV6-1,CASSDNYPDRDLHF,TGTGCCAGCAGTGATAATTACCCGGATAGGGACCTCCACTTT
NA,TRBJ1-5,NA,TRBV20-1,CSARGIKWDQPQHF,TGCAGTGCTAGAGGGATCAAGTGGGATCAGCCCCAGCATTTT
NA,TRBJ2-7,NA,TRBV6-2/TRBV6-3,CASSNRSSYEQYF,TGTGCCAGCAGTAACAGGAGCTCCTACGAGCAGTACTTC
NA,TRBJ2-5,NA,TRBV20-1,CSAFEPIQETQYF,TGCAGTGCGTTTGAACCTATCCAAGAGACCCAGTACTTC
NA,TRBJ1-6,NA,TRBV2,CASIGGSSYNSPLHF,TGTGCCAGCATCGGCGGTAGCTCCTATAATTCACCCCTCCACTTT
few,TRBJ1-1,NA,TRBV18,CASSHRGQEAFF,TGTGCCAGCTCACATCGGGGGCAGGAAGCTTTCTTT
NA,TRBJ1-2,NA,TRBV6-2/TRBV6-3,CASSYSGERYGYTF,TGTGCCAGCAGTTACTCTGGTGAGCGCTATGGCTACACCTTC
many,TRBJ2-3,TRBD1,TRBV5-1,CASSPLGWTGGEREDTQYF,TGCGCCAGCAGCCCACTGGGTTGGACAGGGGGCGAAAGGGAAGATACGCAGTATTTT
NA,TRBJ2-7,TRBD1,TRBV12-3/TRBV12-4,CASRGTGRLNEQYF,TGTGCCAGCAGGGGGACAGGGAGACTGAACGAGCAGTACTTC
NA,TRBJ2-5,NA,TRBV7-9,CASSPRGGEETQYF,TGTGCCAGCAGCCCGCGGGGTGGAGAAGAGACCCAGTACTTC
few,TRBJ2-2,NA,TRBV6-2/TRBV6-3,CASIPQGFTGELFF,TGTGCCAGCATTCCACAGGGTTTCACCGGGGAGCTGTTTTTT